One sample yielded the 23 T cell receptor beta chains listed below, sequenced in a study of blood T cell repertoires in COVID-19 (dated by TCRdb to between 2020 and 2021). The library relied on the immunoSEQ multiplex PCR assay. TCRdb's version of the immuneACCESS table is confined to in-frame rearrangements and falls short of the full clone set. An unresolved V gene accounts for under half of the shortfall where checked; the remainder is of unknown origin. This sample gives more than 150,000 clones in total; around four fifths of them show up just once. The top ten clonotypes cover around 6.1% of the sample. The sequencing sample was made of peripheral blood. Source of these receptors: a middle-aged woman with acute or convalescent COVID-19.

The chain's CDR3 is CAWRSFRGGYEQYF. In DNA form, the CDR3 reads TGTGCCTGGAGAAGCTTCAGGGGCGGCTACGAGCAGTACTTC. This rearrangement joins TRBV30 to TRBJ2-7; a possible D gene is TRBD1 (6 bases). CDR3 size: 14 residues. Germline V CDR1 and CDR2: GTSNPN, SVGIG (reference sequence). Trimming removed 3 bases at V and 3 bases at J, with 15 bases between.

This chain uses TRBV15 with TRBJ1-5; possible D gene TRBD1, 5 bases. CDR3 length: 15 amino acids. CDR1 is LNHNV and CDR2 is YYDKDF in the germline V gene (reference sequence). Between the trimmed V and J ends, which lost 6 bases and 0 bases, there was a span of 12 bases. The CDR3 region has the DNA TGTGCCACCAGAGTGGGACTACATAGCAATCAGCCCCAGCATTTT. Its protein product is CATRVGLHSNQPQHF.

The chain carries TRBV5-4 and TRBJ2-3, with D possibly matching TRBD2 (7 bases). Germline V gene lookup returns CDR1 SGHNT and CDR2 YYREEE (reference sequence). V lost 0 bases to trimming and J lost 4 bases, with 12 bases between them. This CDR3 is built from 15 residues. CDR3: CASSLGGGDADTQYF. For the CDR3, the DNA is TGTGCCAGCAGCTTGGGCGGGGGCGACGCAGATACGCAGTATTTT. Using reference TRBV5-4 and TRBJ2-3 for the parts outside the CDR3, the full variable domain is ETGVTQSPTHLIKTRGQQVTLRCSSQSGHNTVSWYQQALGQGPQFIFQYYREEENGRGNFPPRFSGLQFPNYSSELNVNALELDDSALYLCASSLGGGDADTQYFGPGTRLTVL.

This clone was seen a handful of times. The chain carries TRBV5-8 and TRBJ2-7; perhaps TRBD1 as D (6 bases). Trimming removed 2 bases from V and 6 bases from J, with 18 bases in between. The CDR3 length is 15 residues. Looked up from germline, CDR1 is SGHTS and CDR2 is YDEGEE. The CDR3: CASSLRGSLPLEQYF. CDR3 nucleotides: TGTGCCAGCAGCTTAAGGGGGTCCCTACCTCTCGAGCAGTACTTC.

This chain connects TRBV7-3 to TRBJ2-2; 7 positions match TRBD1. CDR1 is SGHTA, CDR2 FQGTGA, per germline. The junction had 12 bases not matched to a gene; V was cut back by 5 bases and J by 3 bases. The CDR3 is made up of 17 amino acids. The CDR3 reads CASSLPDRDPYTGELFF. CDR3 nucleotides: TGTGCCAGCAGCCTCCCAGACAGGGACCCTTACACCGGGGAGCTGTTTTTT. Full variable domain (missing parts from reference TRBV7-3 and TRBJ2-2): GAGVSQTPSNKVTEKGKYVELRCDPISGHTALYWYRQSLGQGPEFLIYFQGTGAADDSGLPNDRFFAVRPEGSVSTLKIQRTERGDSAVYLCASSLPDRDPYTGELFFGEGSRLTVL.

The CDR3 sequence is CASRPPDRNYGYTF. Written as DNA, the CDR3 is TGTGCCAGCAGACCTCCAGACAGAAACTATGGCTACACCTTC. The chain couples TRBV5-8 to TRBJ1-2; the D gene is possibly TRBD1 (5 bases). The length of the CDR3 is 14 residues. V lost 5 bases and J lost 2, with 13 bases in between. Germline assignment: CDR1 SGHTS and CDR2 YDEGEE.

The chain is built from TRBV15 and TRBJ2-7; the D is unclear. Trimming stripped 0 bases from V and 2 bases from J, with 11 bases between. Germline V CDR1 and CDR2: LNHNV, YYDKDF (reference sequence). The CDR3 totals 15 residues. As DNA, the CDR3 is TGTGCCACCAGCAGAGATATACAGAATACCTACGAGCAGTACTTC. Its translation is CATSRDIQNTYEQYF.

This chain links TRBV7-2 with TRBJ1-5; no clear D. V was shortened by 1 base and J by 2 bases, with 9 bases between the two germline ends. Germline V gene lookup returns CDR1 SGHTA and CDR2 FQGNSA. The CDR3 loop spans 15 amino acids. CDR3 sequence: CASSLGLGGNQPQHF. CDR3 bases: TGTGCCAGCAGCTTAGGGCTCGGGGGCAATCAGCCCCAGCATTTT.

The rearrangement joins TRBV19 to TRBJ2-7; the D gene is possibly TRBD1 (5 bases). Trimming removed 4 bases at V and 0 bases at J, with 7 bases between. The CDR3 covers 13 residues. CDR1 and CDR2 (germline): LNHDA, SQIVND (reference sequence). The CDR3 loop is CASSSDSSYEQYF. CDR3 nucleotides: TGTGCCAGTAGTAGTGACAGCTCCTACGAGCAGTACTTC.

The genes are TRBV6-5 and TRBJ1-4; no reliable D call. V gave up 6 bases and J gave up 5 bases, with 13 bases separating them. This CDR3 has 14 amino acids. Germline V gene lookup returns CDR1 MNHEY and CDR2 SVGAGI. The chain's CDR3 is CASSPVALNEKLFF. The DNA for the CDR3 is TGTGCCAGCAGCCCCGTGGCCTTGAATGAAAAACTGTTTTTT.

This clone was recorded once. The chain uses TRBV3-1 (or the pseudogene TRBV3-2) and TRBJ2-1; possible D gene TRBD1, 6 bases. CDR1 and CDR2 (germline): LGHDT, YNNKEL (reference sequence). V lost 4 bases to trimming and J lost 5 bases, with 6 bases between them. The CDR3 covers 12 residues. CDR3 sequence reads: CASSRGHNEQFF. CDR3 in DNA: TGTGCCAGCAGCCGGGGGCACAATGAGCAGTTCTTC.

The chain combines TRBV28 with TRBJ1-1, with 7 bases identical to TRBD1. The germline gives CDR1 MDHEN, CDR2 SYDVKM. The V gene end was trimmed by 4 bases and the J gene end by 0 bases; junction bases not matched to a gene: 8. The CDR3 runs 16 residues. CDR3 sequence (DNA): TGTGCCAGCAGTTCGCCCTCCGGGACAGTGAACACTGAAGCTTTCTTT. This translates into CASSSPSGTVNTEAFF. The full variable domain, completed using reference TRBV28 and TRBJ1-1, is DVKVTQSSRYLVKRTGEKVFLECVQDMDHENMFWYRQDPGLGLRLIYFSYDVKMKEKGDIPEGYSVSREKKERFSLILESASTNQTSMYLCASSSPSGTVNTEAFFGQGTRLTVV.

This clone came up once. The chain has TRBV30 and TRBJ2-6, with 7 nucleotides matching TRBD1. Germline CDR1 reads GTSNPN; CDR2 reads SVGIG (reference sequence). Trimming removed 3 bases from V and 4 bases from J; junction bases left unmatched: 3. This CDR3 contains 14 residues. The DNA of the CDR3 is TGTGCCTGGAGCGAGGGGGCCGGGGCCAACGTCCTGACTTTC. It is translated as CAWSEGAGANVLTF.

This chain links TRBV27 with TRBJ1-5; 9 bases are shared with TRBD1. The germline V gene encodes CDR1 MNHEY and CDR2 SMNVEV (reference sequence). CDR3 length equals 16 residues. Trimming removed 6 bases from V and 4 bases from J; junction bases left unmatched: 10. The CDR3 DNA reads TGTGCCAGCAGCTATGTCGGGACAGGGCTTAATCAGCCCCAGCATTTT. The encoded protein is CASSYVGTGLNQPQHF.

The CDR3 nucleotides read TGCAGCGTTGATACTAGCGGGGGGCGGGTACCACCGAATACGCAGTATTTT. It is translated as CSVDTSGGRVPPNTQYF. The chain has TRBV29-1 and TRBJ2-3; 12 positions match TRBD2. The V gene end was trimmed by 3 bases and the J gene end by 7 bases; junction bases not matched to a gene: 14. The germline gives CDR1 SQVTM, CDR2 ANQGSEA. This CDR3 comprises 17 residues.

This chain connects TRBV10-3 to TRBJ1-2, with 10 bases aligning to TRBD1. The CDR3 totals 14 residues. The V gene's germline CDR1 is ENHRY and CDR2 SYGVKD. V lost 6 bases, J lost 2 bases, and 3 bases stayed unmatched. CDR3 amino acids: CAISPGQGNYGYTF. The CDR3 DNA reads as TGTGCCATCAGCCCGGGACAGGGGAACTATGGCTACACCTTC.

This clone appeared once. This chain connects TRBV5-3 to TRBJ2-7; tentatively, D is TRBD1 (6 bases). TRBV5-3 is treated as an ORF (open reading frame) with a function not yet certain. The CDR3 covers 15 residues. The ends were cut back, 1 base at V and 3 bases at J, with 14 bases in the middle. The DNA of the CDR3 is TGTGCCAGAAGCTTGCGAACAGGGCCACTCTACGAGCAGTACTTC. Residues: CARSLRTGPLYEQYF.

The chain has TRBV7-6 and TRBJ2-7; 7 bases are shared with TRBD2. CDR1 and CDR2 from the germline V gene are SGHVS and FNYEAQ. The length of the CDR3 is 16 residues. V shed 1 base and J 0 bases; nucleotides not matched to a gene: 6. The CDR3: CASSLGPAGNSYEQYF. For the CDR3, the DNA is TGTGCCAGCAGCTTAGGCCCAGCGGGGAACTCCTACGAGCAGTACTTC.

This chain uses TRBV10-3 with TRBJ2-5, with 8 positions matching TRBD2. CDR1 is ENHRY and CDR2 is SYGVKD in the germline V gene. The V gene end was trimmed by 5 bases and the J gene end by 5 bases; junction bases not matched to a gene: 4. CDR3 length: 13 amino acids. Written as DNA, the CDR3 is TGTGCCATCAGTAGAGCGGGGGACGAGACCCAGTACTTC. The encoded protein is CAISRAGDETQYF.

The V and J genes are TRBV6-5 and TRBJ2-3; 9 nucleotides line up with TRBD2. The CDR3 loop spans 16 amino acids. Looked up from germline, CDR1 is MNHEY and CDR2 is SVGAGI. The J segment lost 3 bases and the V segment lost 0 bases, leaving 4 bases of the junction unmatched. The CDR3 region is CASSYSGLAGTDTQYF. DNA of the CDR3: TGTGCCAGCAGTTACTCAGGCCTAGCGGGGACAGATACGCAGTATTTT.

The V call is TRBV5-6, the J call TRBJ1-4; D is undetermined. V was shortened by 2 bases and J by 8 bases, with 10 bases between the two germline ends. The CDR3 runs 13 residues. CDR1 is SGHDT, CDR2 YYEEEE, per germline. The CDR3 DNA follows: TGTGCCAGCAGCTTTGGGCCAGGCGAAAAACTGTTTTTT. Its translation is CASSFGPGEKLFF.

This chain uses TRBV27 with TRBJ2-5, with D tentatively TRBD1 (6 bases). The CDR3 is made up of 13 amino acids. Germline values: CDR1 MNHEY, CDR2 SMNVEV (reference sequence). V was pared by 5 bases and J by 6 bases, with 13 bases between. CDR3 region: CASSQQGGQTQYF. CDR3 DNA: TGTGCCAGCAGTCAACAGGGTGGGCAGACCCAGTACTTC.

This clone was seen only a few times. The V gene is TRBV2, the J gene TRBJ1-2; 7 bases match TRBD1. The CDR3 sequence is 12 residues long. The germline V gene encodes CDR1 SNHLY and CDR2 FYNNEI. J lost 8 bases, V lost 7 bases, and 7 bases had no gene match. The CDR3 nucleotides read TGTGCCAGCAATATGGACAGGCCCGGCTACACCTTC. Protein: CASNMDRPGYTF.